This TCR beta chain was recovered during a study of human T cells and chemical hapten exposure. Using its own MiXCR run on the RACE reads, TCRdb lists one record per CDR3 protein. This repertoire shows fewer than 400,000 distinct CDR3 sequences, under 8% found once; its top ten account for roughly 8%. The germline V gene has CDR1 SGHVS and CDR2 FQNEAQ. Trimming took 0 bases from V and 3 from J, leaving 20 bases between them. The CDR3 sequence is 18 residues long. Time point described: patch test 1, 2 weeks after DPC sensitization. Treatment indicated: therapeutic diphenylcyclopropenone sensitization with weekly scalp DPC.

The chain couples TRBV7-8 to TRBJ1-1, with D perhaps matching TRBD1 (5 bases). The sequencing here drew on whole blood, taken in connection with sensitization to the hapten diphenylcyclopropenone (DPC). This TCR derives from a woman between 18 and 29 years old with alopecia areata. Some clones in this sample may be carry-over from other donors' samples. CDR3 in amino acids: CASSLARAFPTWDTEAFF. The CDR3 DNA is TGTGCCAGCAGCTTAGCCAGGGCATTCCCAACCTGGGACACTGAAGCTTTCTTT.